A single sample is the source of the 32 T cell receptor beta chains below, sequenced in a study of T cells in localized non-small cell lung cancer. This table comes from immunoSEQ multiplex PCR, and its TCRdb copy is limited to in-frame clones, with some not included. This table holds roughly 58,000 clones, about four fifths found once. The sequencing used PBMCs, collected before any cancer treatment. The source is a man between 40 and 69 years old with stage II lung adenocarcinoma.

This chain links TRBV29-1 with TRBJ2-1, with 7 nucleotides matching TRBD2. The CDR3 totals 11 residues. Losses at the gene ends were 8 bases for V and 6 bases for J; bases not matched to a gene: 4. The V gene's germline CDR1 is SQVTM and CDR2 ANQGSEA. The chain's CDR3 is CSSRTSNEQFF. In nucleotides, the CDR3 is TGCAGCTCCCGGACTAGCAATGAGCAGTTCTTC.

The V gene is TRBV25-1, the J gene TRBJ2-5, with D uncertain. V was pared by 7 bases and J by 0 bases, with 0 bases between. CDR1 MGHDK and CDR2 SYGVNS come from the germline V gene. CDR3 length: 10 residues. This CDR3 is CASNQETQYF. The CDR3 DNA sequence: TGTGCCAGCAACCAAGAGACCCAGTACTTC.

The gene calls are TRBV19 and TRBJ2-6; D unclear. V lost 4 bases and J lost 2, with 12 bases in between. The CDR3 contains 16 residues. Looked up from germline, CDR1 is LNHDA and CDR2 is SQIVND (reference sequence). CDR3 coding DNA: TGTGCCAGTAGTACGGACCCCGCCGCTGGGGCCAACGTCCTGACTTTC. This sequence encodes CASSTDPAAGANVLTF.

The chain has TRBV9 and TRBJ1-1; the match to TRBD1 covers 9 bases. V was clipped by 3 bases and J by 1 base; unmatched bases: 4. Germline CDR1 reads SGDLS; CDR2 reads YYNGEE. The CDR3 extends over 15 amino acids. DNA of the CDR3: TGTGCCAGCAGCGAACGGGACAGGGAGAACACTGAAGCTTTCTTT. Its translation is CASSERDRENTEAFF.

V is TRBV5-4 and J is TRBJ2-3; 12 positions match TRBD2. V trimming: 4 bases; J trimming: 5 bases; junction bases outside the gene matches: 8. There are 16 residues in the CDR3. Germline V gene lookup returns CDR1 SGHNT and CDR2 YYREEE (reference sequence). The CDR3 is CASSPWTSGVRDTQYF. Written as DNA, the CDR3 is TGTGCCAGCAGCCCCTGGACTAGCGGGGTTCGAGATACGCAGTATTTT.

This chain connects TRBV28 to TRBJ1-5, with D maybe TRBD1 (5 bases). The V gene's germline CDR1 is MDHEN and CDR2 SYDVKM. This CDR3 comprises 15 residues. Trimming removed 3 bases from V and 2 bases from J, with 11 bases in between. The DNA of the CDR3 is TGTGCCAGCAGTTTGGAAGGGGCTGGCAATCAGCCCCAGCATTTT. Protein product: CASSLEGAGNQPQHF.

This chain joins TRBV27 and TRBJ2-7, with 7 bases aligning to TRBD2. Germline loops: CDR1 MNHEY, CDR2 SMNVEV (reference sequence). The CDR3 totals 14 residues. V dropped 10 bases and J dropped 2; count of bases not matched to a gene: 11. As DNA, the CDR3 is TGTGCCAAAGCTGCGGGAGCACTTCCCTACGAGCAGTACTTC. Translated, it gives CAKAAGALPYEQYF.

The CDR3 protein is CASSALQGRSYNEQFF. The CDR3 bases are TGTGCCAGCAGCGCCTTACAGGGGCGCTCCTACAATGAGCAGTTCTTC. The V call is TRBV5-8, the J call TRBJ2-1; 7 bases match TRBD1. CDR1 and CDR2 (germline): SGHTS, YDEGEE. With V trimmed by 4 bases and J by 0 bases, 7 bases remained unmatched. The CDR3 has 16 amino acids.

This clone showed up just a few times. The gene calls are TRBV19 and TRBJ2-6; no definite D call. CDR3 length: 16 residues. Looked up from germline, CDR1 is LNHDA and CDR2 is SQIVND (reference sequence). Trimming shortened V by 3 bases and J by 0 bases, and 9 bases separated the two germline ends. CDR3 in DNA: TGTGCCAGTAGTATTGGAGCATTCTCTGGGGCCAACGTCCTGACTTTC. Translated, it gives CASSIGAFSGANVLTF.

The chain combines TRBV7-6 with TRBJ2-2, with 7 nucleotides matching TRBD1. This CDR3 is built from 16 residues. CDR1 SGHVS and CDR2 FNYEAQ come from the germline V gene. V lost 5 bases to trimming and J lost 4 bases; unmatched junction nucleotides: 10. The CDR3 region has the DNA TGTGCCAGCAGCCCGGGGACAGTAAGAATCACCGGGGAGCTGTTTTTT. It is translated as CASSPGTVRITGELFF.

The chain uses TRBV7-2 and TRBJ1-1, with D possibly being TRBD1 (5 bases). This CDR3 region has 13 residues. V gave up 5 bases and J gave up 2 bases, with 9 bases separating them. Germline CDR1 is SGHTA and CDR2 is FQGNSA. As DNA, the CDR3 is TGTGCCAGCAGCCAACAGGTTAACACTGAAGCTTTCTTT. Translated: CASSQQVNTEAFF.

The chain employs TRBV6-1 and TRBJ2-1; tentatively, D is TRBD1 (6 bases). CDR1 MNHNS and CDR2 SASEGT come from the germline V gene. Trimming stripped 0 bases from V and 4 bases from J, with 10 bases between. CDR3 length equals 15 residues. CDR3 sequence: CASSEAQGSYNEQFF. CDR3 nucleotide sequence: TGTGCCAGCAGTGAAGCGCAGGGGTCATACAATGAGCAGTTCTTC.

The CDR3 loop reads CASSKYGDEQYF. The CDR3 coding sequence is TGTGCCAGTAGTAAGTACGGGGACGAGCAGTACTTC. This chain joins TRBV19 and TRBJ2-7; maybe TRBD2 (5 bases). The CDR3 has 12 residues. The V gene's germline CDR1 is LNHDA and CDR2 SQIVND (reference sequence). Trimming stripped 4 bases from V and 5 bases from J, with 9 bases between.

This chain connects TRBV27 to TRBJ1-5; no definite D call. This CDR3 has 16 amino acids. V shed 2 bases and J shed 3 bases, with 14 bases lying between them. Per the germline V gene, CDR1 is MNHEY and CDR2 is SMNVEV (reference sequence). The CDR3 DNA reads TGTGCCAGCAGTTTAAGTAACCTGGGGTTCAATCAGCCCCAGCATTTT. Translation: CASSLSNLGFNQPQHF.

The chain uses TRBV10-1 and TRBJ2-1, with 7 bases that match TRBD1. The V gene end was trimmed by 5 bases and the J gene end by 7 bases; junction bases not matched to a gene: 8. The CDR3 has 14 residues. Germline values: CDR1 WNHNN, CDR2 SYGVQD (reference sequence). CDR3 bases: TGCGCCAGCAGTAGAGGGGGCCAAGGGAATGAGCAGTTCTTC. Its protein is CASSRGGQGNEQFF.

The rearrangement uses TRBV29-1 and TRBJ2-1; maybe TRBD2 (7 bases). Germline loops: CDR1 SQVTM, CDR2 ANQGSEA. Trimming pared 8 bases from V and 9 bases from J, leaving 17 bases between. This CDR3 comprises 12 residues. The CDR3 sequence: CSFAARGGEQFF. CDR3 DNA sequence: TGCAGCTTCGCAGCGAGGGGGGGTGAGCAGTTCTTC.

The rearrangement uses TRBV5-1 and TRBJ2-1; TRBD2 aligns across 14 bases. CDR1 and CDR2 (germline): SGHRS, YFSETQ. The CDR3 has 14 amino acids. The junction had 4 bases not matched to a gene; V was cut back by 4 bases and J by 10 bases. The CDR3: CASSRGLAGEEQFF. The CDR3 DNA reads as TGCGCCAGCAGCCGGGGACTAGCGGGAGAAGAGCAGTTCTTC.

CDR3 in DNA: TGTGCCAGCAGCTTAGAGACCGGGAGCTATGGCTACACCTTC. It yields the protein CASSLETGSYGYTF. The chain couples TRBV7-8 to TRBJ1-2; D unclear. Germline V CDR1 and CDR2: SGHVS, FQNEAQ. The V end lost 1 base, the J end lost 4 bases, and 10 bases lay between the germline ends. This CDR3 comprises 14 residues.

The genes are TRBV5-1 and TRBJ2-7; TRBD2 matches 12 bases. The germline gives CDR1 SGHRS, CDR2 YFSETQ. The V gene end was trimmed by 4 bases and the J gene end by 2 bases; junction bases not matched to a gene: 4. The CDR3 extends over 15 amino acids. The DNA of the CDR3 is TGCGCCAGCAGCATTGGACTAGCGGGAACCTACGAGCAGTACTTC. This sequence encodes CASSIGLAGTYEQYF.

The chain is built from TRBV19 and TRBJ1-2, with 7 bases fitting TRBD1. This CDR3 is built from 15 residues. Unmatched junction bases numbered 12, after V lost 3 bases and J lost 8 bases. CDR1 is LNHDA and CDR2 is SQIVND in the germline V gene (reference sequence). Written as DNA, the CDR3 is TGTGCCAGTAGTATGGGAGACAGGGCCTTTGAGGGCTACACCTTC. Amino acid sequence: CASSMGDRAFEGYTF.

The chain is built from TRBV2 and TRBJ2-2, with 8 bases lining up with TRBD1. V was clipped by 4 bases and J by 3 bases; unmatched bases: 4. Germline CDR1 reads SNHLY; CDR2 reads FYNNEI. CDR3 size: 15 residues. The CDR3 DNA reads TGTGCCAGCAGTGTTGGACAGGGCGACACCGGGGAGCTGTTTTTT. This gives the protein CASSVGQGDTGELFF.

This clone was counted a single time. The rearrangement links TRBV18 to TRBJ1-5; D gene ambiguous. The germline V gene has CDR1 KGHSH and CDR2 LQKENI. V was clipped by 2 bases and J by 8 bases, with 10 bases between them. The CDR3 consists of 13 residues. CDR3 in DNA: TGTGCCAGCTCACCAACGGTTGGGGAGCCCCAGCATTTT. Its protein product is CASSPTVGEPQHF. Full variable domain (outside the CDR3, taken from reference TRBV18 and TRBJ1-5): NAGVMQNPRHLVRRRGQEARLRCSPMKGHSHVYWYRQLPEEGLKFMVYLQKENIIDESGMPKERFSAEFPKEGPSILRIQQVVRGDSAAYFCASSPTVGEPQHFGDGTRLSIL.

This clone has just a few counts. The chain combines TRBV6-5 with TRBJ1-1, with a tentative D call TRBD1 (5 bases). Trimming left V 7 bases short and J 1 base short, with 13 bases between. Germline CDR1 MNHEY, CDR2 SVGAGI. The length of the CDR3 is 14 residues. The CDR3 reads CASTPEGRNTEAFF. The CDR3 nucleotides are TGTGCCAGCACCCCCGAGGGGAGGAACACTGAAGCTTTCTTT.

The rearrangement uses TRBV5-8 and TRBJ2-3, with 8 positions matching TRBD1. This CDR3 is built from 14 residues. The ends lost 4 bases at V and 2 bases at J; junction bases unmatched: 3. Germline CDR1 reads SGHTS; CDR2 reads YDEGEE. CDR3 DNA sequence: TGTGCCAGCAGCCCGGACAGGGTCACAGATACGCAGTATTTT. Translating it yields CASSPDRVTDTQYF.

J is TRBJ2-5 and V is TRBV5-1; TRBD2 matches 12 bases. Germline trimming cut 6 bases from V and 4 bases from J; bases unmatched to any gene: 13. Germline CDR1 reads SGHRS; CDR2 reads YFSETQ. The CDR3 extends over 17 amino acids. CDR3 DNA: TGCGCCAGCAACACTGGGCTAGCGGGAGGGCTGGGAGAGACCCAGTACTTC. It codes for CASNTGLAGGLGETQYF. The complete variable domain, with remaining parts taken from reference TRBV5-1 and TRBJ2-5, reads KAGVTQTPRYLIKTRGQQVTLSCSPISGHRSVSWYQQTPGQGLQFLFEYFSETQRNKGNFPGRFSGRQFSNSRSEMNVSTLELGDSALYLCASNTGLAGGLGETQYFGPGTRLLVL.

The CDR3, as DNA: TGCGCCAGCAGCCTACAGGGGAATCGAGACAATCAGCCCCAGCATTTT. The encoded protein is CASSLQGNRDNQPQHF. The chain couples TRBV4-1 to TRBJ1-5, with 7 positions matching TRBD1. The germline V gene has CDR1 MGHRA and CDR2 YSYEKL. The CDR3 contains 16 residues. V lost 4 bases to trimming and J lost 3 bases; unmatched junction nucleotides: 9.

The chain employs TRBV27 and TRBJ2-1, with 7 bases that match TRBD2. Per germline, CDR1 MNHEY and CDR2 SMNVEV (reference sequence). CDR3 length equals 16 residues. J lost 6 bases, V lost 4 bases, and 12 bases had no gene match. In nucleotides, the CDR3 is TGTGCCAGCAGTTCTGACTTTAGGACTAGTAGCAATGAGCAGTTCTTC. Residues: CASSSDFRTSSNEQFF.

The V gene is TRBV19, the J gene TRBJ2-1; 8 nucleotides agree with TRBD1. The CDR3 has 15 residues. With V trimmed by 2 bases and J by 6 bases, 6 bases remained unmatched. Germline V gene data show CDR1 as LNHDA and CDR2 as SQIVND (reference sequence). CDR3 region: CASSIQGAPGNEQFF. CDR3 DNA sequence: TGTGCCAGTAGTATACAGGGGGCGCCGGGCAATGAGCAGTTCTTC.

The chain is built from TRBV7-2 and TRBJ2-7, with D possibly TRBD2 on 6 matching bases. This CDR3 has 17 residues. Germline-derived CDR1 and CDR2 are SGHTA and FQGNSA. The V end was cut by 5 bases, the J end by 0 bases, with 20 bases between. This CDR3 is CASSPRTSGPSSYEQYF. In DNA, the CDR3 is TGTGCCAGCAGCCCAAGAACAAGCGGGCCTAGCTCCTACGAGCAGTACTTC.

The chain uses TRBV7-8 and TRBJ1-5, with D possibly being TRBD1 (6 bases). The V gene lost 4 bases and the J gene lost 3 bases, with 16 bases spanning the gap. Germline V gene sequence: CDR1 SGHVS, CDR2 FQNEAQ. CDR3 length: 16 amino acids. CDR3 bases: TGTGCCAGCAGCTCACAGGGCTCGGCCGTCAATCAGCCCCAGCATTTT. This translates into CASSSQGSAVNQPQHF.

This chain joins TRBV30 and TRBJ1-4; D uncertain. V lost 4 bases, J lost 0 bases, and 9 bases lay in between. CDR1 and CDR2 from the germline V gene are GTSNPN and SVGIG (reference sequence). This CDR3 region has 14 residues. The CDR3: CAWKPVATNEKLFF. Written as DNA, the CDR3 is TGTGCCTGGAAGCCAGTTGCAACTAATGAAAAACTGTTTTTT. The complete variable domain, with remaining parts taken from reference TRBV30 and TRBJ1-4, reads SQTIHQWPATLVQPVGSPLSLECTVEGTSNPNLYWYRQAAGRGLQLLFYSVGIGQISSEVPQNLSASRPQDRQFILSSKKLLLSDSGFYLCAWKPVATNEKLFFGSGTQLSVL.

The genes are TRBV30 and TRBJ1-1; 8 positions match TRBD1. The V and J ends lost 5 bases and 7 bases, in that order; junction bases with no gene match: 6. In germline, CDR1 is GTSNPN, CDR2 SVGIG (reference sequence). This CDR3 spans 12 amino acids. CDR3 DNA sequence: TGTGCCTGGTCGGACAGGGACTTTGAAGCTTTCTTT. Translated: CAWSDRDFEAFF.